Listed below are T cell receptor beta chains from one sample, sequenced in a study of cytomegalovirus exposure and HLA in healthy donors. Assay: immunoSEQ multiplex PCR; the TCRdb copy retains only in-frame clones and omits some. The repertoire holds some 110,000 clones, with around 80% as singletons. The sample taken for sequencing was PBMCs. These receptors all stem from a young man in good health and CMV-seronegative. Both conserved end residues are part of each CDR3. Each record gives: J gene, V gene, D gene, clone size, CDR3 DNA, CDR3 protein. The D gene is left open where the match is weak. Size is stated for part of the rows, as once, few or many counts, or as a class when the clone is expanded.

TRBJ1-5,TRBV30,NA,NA,TGTGCCTGGAGTGGGGGGGTATCGGGTCAGCCCCAGCATTTT,CAWSGGVSGQPQHF
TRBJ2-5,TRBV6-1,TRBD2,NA,TGTGCCAGCAGTGAACGGCCGGGGGGGTGGGAGACCCAGTACTTC,CASSERPGGWETQYF
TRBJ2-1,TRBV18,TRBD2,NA,TGTGCCAGCTCACCAGGTCGGGCTAGCGGGGTGAATGAGCAGTTCTTC,CASSPGRASGVNEQFF
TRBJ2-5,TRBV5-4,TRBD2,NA,TGTGCCAGCAGCTCAAGCGGGGGGGCGTGGTTAGAGACCCAGTACTTC,CASSSSGGAWLETQYF
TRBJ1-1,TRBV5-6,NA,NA,TGTGCCAGCAGCTTGGTAGTGTCACCACGAGGGAAGAACACTGAAGCTTTCTTT,CASSLVVSPRGKNTEAFF
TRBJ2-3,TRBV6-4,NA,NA,TGTGCCGGGCGAAATTCTAGCACAGATACGCAGTATTTT,CAGRNSSTDTQYF
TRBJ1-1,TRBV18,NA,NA,TGTGCCAGCTCACCGGGTGGGTGGGAGACTGAAGCTTTCTTT,CASSPGGWETEAFF
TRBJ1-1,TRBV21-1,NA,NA,TGTGCCAGCAGCAAAAGGGGACAGGGGAATGTCACTGAAGCTTTCTTT,CASSKRGQGNVTEAFF
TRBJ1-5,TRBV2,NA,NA,TGTGCCAGCAGCGCAGCCGACAGTCGGAGCAATCAGCCCCAGCATTTT,CASSAADSRSNQPQHF
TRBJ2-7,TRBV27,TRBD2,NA,TGTGCCAGCAGCCCCTTTGGACTAGCGAGGGAGCAGTACTTC,CASSPFGLAREQYF
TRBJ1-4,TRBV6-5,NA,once,TGTGCCAGCAGTCCCCTGGGCACTGCGAATGAAAAACTGTTTTTT,CASSPLGTANEKLFF
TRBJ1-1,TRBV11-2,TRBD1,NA,TGTGCCAGCAGCTCTCCGACAGGGTTCGGCGGCACTGAAGCTTTCTTT,CASSSPTGFGGTEAFF
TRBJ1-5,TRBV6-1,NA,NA,TGTGCCAGCAGTGAAAGCGGGGGGCTAAGCAATCAGCCCCAGCATTTT,CASSESGGLSNQPQHF
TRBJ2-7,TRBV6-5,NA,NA,TGTGCCAGCAGTCTAACGGGCACAGGGCGTTACGAGCAGTACTTC,CASSLTGTGRYEQYF
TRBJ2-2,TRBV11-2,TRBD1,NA,TGTGCCAGCAGCCCGGGACAGAATTACGGGGAGCTGTTTTTT,CASSPGQNYGELFF
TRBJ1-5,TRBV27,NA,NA,TGTGCCAGCAGTTTTCAAATTGGGGGAGGTCAGCCCCAGCATTTT,CASSFQIGGGQPQHF
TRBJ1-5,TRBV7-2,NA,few,TGTGCCAGCAGCTTAAGCGAGAATCAGCCCCAGCATTTT,CASSLSENQPQHF
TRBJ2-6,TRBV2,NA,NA,TGTGCCAGCACCCCTTCGGGGGGCCTAGGGGCCAACGTCCTGACTTTC,CASTPSGGLGANVLTF
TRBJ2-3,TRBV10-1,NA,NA,TGCGCCAGCAGTCCAGGGGGCACAGATACGCAGTATTTT,CASSPGGTDTQYF
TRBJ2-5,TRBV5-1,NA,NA,TGCGCCAGCAGCTTGATGACAAGTCAAGAGACCCAGTACTTC,CASSLMTSQETQYF
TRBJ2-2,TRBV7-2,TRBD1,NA,TGTGCCAGCAGCTTAGTGACAGGGTGGGGCGGGGAGCTGTTTTTT,CASSLVTGWGGELFF
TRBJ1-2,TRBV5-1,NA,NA,TGCGCCAGCAGTAACCGGGATTCGAACTATGGCTACACCTTC,CASSNRDSNYGYTF
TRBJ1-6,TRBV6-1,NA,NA,TGTGCCAGCAGTGAAGACAGGGATTCACCCCTCCACTTT,CASSEDRDSPLHF
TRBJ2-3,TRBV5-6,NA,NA,TGTGCCAGCAGCTTGCGTGATACGCAGTATTTT,CASSLRDTQYF
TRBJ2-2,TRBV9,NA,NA,TGTGCCAGCACCCTAAGACAGTACACCGGGGAGCTGTTTTTT,CASTLRQYTGELFF
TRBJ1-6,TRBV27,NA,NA,TGTGCCAGCAGTTCAACAGAGAACTATAATTCACCCCTCCACTTT,CASSSTENYNSPLHF
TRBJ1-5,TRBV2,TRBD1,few,TGTGCCAGCAGAGGGGACAGCTGGAATCAGCCCCAGCATTTT,CASRGDSWNQPQHF
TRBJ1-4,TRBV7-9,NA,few,TGTGCCAGCAGCTCAGGACAGAAGGTTTCCGAAAAACTGTTTTTT,CASSSGQKVSEKLFF
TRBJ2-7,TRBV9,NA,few,TGTGCCAGCAGCGTAGCCAGCGGGCCCTACGAGCAGTACTTC,CASSVASGPYEQYF
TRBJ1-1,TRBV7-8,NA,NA,TGTGCCAGCAGAGTCGGAGGGATGAACACTGAAGCTTTCTTT,CASRVGGMNTEAFF
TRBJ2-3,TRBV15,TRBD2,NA,TGTGCCACCAGCAGAGATAAGACTAGCGGTAGCACAGATACGCAGTATTTT,CATSRDKTSGSTDTQYF
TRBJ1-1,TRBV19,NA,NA,TGTGCCAGTAGTATTAGGGGTCAGACGATGAACACTGAAGCTTTCTTT,CASSIRGQTMNTEAFF
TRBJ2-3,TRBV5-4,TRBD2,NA,TGTGCCAGCAGCTCCCTCCCGGGACTAGCGGGAGGGCTCACAGATACGCAGTATTTT,CASSSLPGLAGGLTDTQYF
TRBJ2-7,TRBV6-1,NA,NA,TGTGCCAGCAGTGAAGCAGTAGGGGGCTCCTACGAGCAGTACTTC,CASSEAVGGSYEQYF
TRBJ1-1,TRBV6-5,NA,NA,TGTGCCAGCAGTCAGTCGCTGAACACTGAAGCTTTCTTT,CASSQSLNTEAFF
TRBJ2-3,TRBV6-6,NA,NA,TGTGCCAGCAGTTACCTCCGGGGGGCAGGAGATACGCAGTATTTT,CASSYLRGAGDTQYF
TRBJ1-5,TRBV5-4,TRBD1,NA,TGTGCCAGCAGCTTGGGGACAGGGGACAATCAGCCCCAGCATTTT,CASSLGTGDNQPQHF
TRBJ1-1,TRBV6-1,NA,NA,TGTGCCAGCAGTGAAGTGGGCACAGGCGTTGAAGCTTTCTTT,CASSEVGTGVEAFF
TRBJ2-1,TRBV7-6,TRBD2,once,TGTGCCAGCAGCCCGACCGGGACTAGCGGCGACGAGCAGTTCTTC,CASSPTGTSGDEQFF
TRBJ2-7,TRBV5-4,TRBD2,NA,TGTGCCAGCAGCTTGCGAGCGGGAGGGCCGAACTACGAGCAGTACTTC,CASSLRAGGPNYEQYF
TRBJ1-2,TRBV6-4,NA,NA,TGTGCCAGCAGTGAATTGGGCAGGGGCCTGCCGTGGAGTGGCTACACCTTC,CASSELGRGLPWSGYTF
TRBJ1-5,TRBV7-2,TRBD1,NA,TGTGCCAGCAGCTTAGAAGGCAGGGGGAACGGTCAGCCCCAGCATTTT,CASSLEGRGNGQPQHF